This T cell receptor (beta chain) was found in a study of T-cell memory formation after mild COVID-19. Points from the study as a whole: Some responding clones appeared in pre-infection memory, suggesting cross-reactive memory joined.

TCRdb ran MiXCR on the 5' RACE reads and lists one entry per CDR3 protein. The sample shows 55,000 to 75,000 distinct CDR3 sequences, around 30% of them seen only once. Germline values: CDR1 SNHLY, CDR2 FYNNEI. Deletions cut 6 bases from V and 2 bases from J, with 13 bases between. The CDR3 totals 14 residues. Concerning this clonotype: As yet, its antigen is unknown.

Specimen: PBMCs or a T cell subset sorted from them (not recorded which). The V call is TRBV2, the J call TRBJ2-5, with D possibly matching TRBD1 (6 bases). The sequence was obtained from a man aged 18 to 30 who had mild COVID-19 (a few samples of this study predate the infection). Cell type and time point are not known. CDR3: CASRGGQPQETQYF. CDR3 sequence (DNA): TGTGCCAGCAGGGGCGGACAGCCGCAAGAGACCCAGTACTTC.